This TCR beta chain came from a study of T cell responses to AZD1222 COVID-19 vaccine. Whole-study context: Pooled in the analysis were second doses at about 4 or about 12 weeks. General study findings and limits: It should be noted that donors were predominantly white British and more often female, and clonal diversity was possibly underestimated.

The table lists this clone with a count of one. Its antigen is unidentified. Sequencing used immunoSEQ multiplex PCR; TCRdb keeps in-frame clones, though not all of them. The repertoire holds about 150,000 clones, 85% to 95% seen once, with roughly 1.3% in the top ten. This receptor was obtained from an adult in good health. The starting material was peripheral blood, obtained on day 0 of AZD1222 vaccination.

The CDR3 nucleotides read TGTGCCAGTAGTGATGGTTCTTCAGGGGCCTATGGCTACACCTTC. It specifies CASSDGSSGAYGYTF. The chain employs TRBV19 and TRBJ1-2; D may be TRBD1 (6 bases). This CDR3 contains 15 residues. V was trimmed by 5 bases and J by 4 bases, leaving 17 bases between them. CDR1 LNHDA and CDR2 SQIVND come from the germline V gene (reference sequence).